The next 22 T cell receptor beta chains were all read from a single sample in a study of cytomegalovirus exposure and HLA in healthy donors. PCR primers comprised 60 Vbeta and 13 Jbeta primers. The protocol was immunoSEQ multiplex PCR, while the TCRdb copy is restricted to in-frame clones and leaves out a portion. The sample holds approximately 100,000 clones, about two thirds seen once. What was sequenced was PBMCs. The receptors stem from a boy between 5 and 17 years old in good health and CMV-seronegative.

This chain connects TRBV6-5 to TRBJ2-7; 7 bases are a match to TRBD1. The V and J ends lost 7 bases and 6 bases, in that order; junction bases with no gene match: 15. The germline V gene has CDR1 MNHEY and CDR2 SVGAGI. This CDR3 contains 15 residues. The CDR3 region has the DNA TGTGCCAGCACCCCCCTCGGTCTAGGGGGCGGCGAGCAGTACTTC. This sequence encodes CASTPLGLGGGEQYF.

This rearrangement joins TRBV28 to TRBJ1-1; D unclear. V was cut by 7 bases and J by 5 bases, with 11 bases left in between. CDR1 and CDR2 from the germline V gene are MDHEN and SYDVKM. The CDR3 extends over 12 amino acids. The CDR3 sequence: CASTWRGTEAFF. Written as DNA, the CDR3 is TGTGCCAGCACCTGGAGAGGTACTGAAGCTTTCTTT.

The rearrangement links TRBV6-5 to TRBJ1-1; 7 nucleotides line up with TRBD1. The CDR3 is made up of 14 amino acids. Per the germline V gene, CDR1 is MNHEY and CDR2 is SVGAGI. V dropped 4 bases and J dropped 4; count of bases not matched to a gene: 6. This CDR3 reads CASSFYRGFTEAFF. The CDR3 coding sequence is TGTGCCAGCAGTTTCTACAGGGGTTTCACTGAAGCTTTCTTT.

The CDR3, as DNA: TGTGCCAGCAGTCCCCGGGGTTACGAGCAGTACTTC. This sequence encodes CASSPRGYEQYF. The chain carries TRBV6-5 and TRBJ2-7; possible D gene TRBD2, 5 bases. Germline CDR1 and CDR2: MNHEY and SVGAGI. V was trimmed by 5 bases and J by 4 bases, leaving 9 bases between them. This CDR3 is built from 12 residues.

This chain links TRBV19 with TRBJ1-1; the match to TRBD1 covers 7 bases. CDR1 and CDR2 from the germline V gene are LNHDA and SQIVND (reference sequence). CDR3 length: 15 amino acids. Trimming at V came to 5 bases and at J to 0 bases, leaving 6 bases not matched to a gene. Here the CDR3 DNA reads TGTGCCAGTAGTCCGGCGGACAGGTTGAACACTGAAGCTTTCTTT. It is translated as CASSPADRLNTEAFF.

The chain has TRBV7-9 and TRBJ1-1, with 9 bases identical to TRBD1. Germline loops: CDR1 SEHNR, CDR2 FQNEAQ (reference sequence). The length of the CDR3 is 16 residues. Trimming removed 5 bases from V and 1 base from J; junction bases left unmatched: 8. Here the CDR3 reads CASSLLGQGSNTEAFF. The CDR3 DNA is TGTGCCAGCAGCCTTCTCGGACAGGGGTCGAACACTGAAGCTTTCTTT.

This chain joins TRBV5-6 and TRBJ1-1; no definite D call. CDR3 size: 13 residues. Germline V CDR1 and CDR2: SGHDT, YYEEEE. V lost 4 bases and J lost 7, with 14 bases in between. CDR3 in amino acids: CASSLEENVEAFF. CDR3 bases: TGTGCCAGCAGCCTCGAAGAGAACGTTGAAGCTTTCTTT. Full variable domain (remainder filled in from reference TRBV5-6 and TRBJ1-1): DAGVTQSPTHLIKTRGQQVTLRCSPKSGHDTVSWYQQALGQGPQFIFQYYEEEERQRGNFPDRFSGHQFPNYSSELNVNALLLGDSALYLCASSLEENVEAFFGQGTRLTVV.

The chain couples TRBV11-3 to TRBJ1-1, with TRBD1 matching 7 bases. J was trimmed by 1 base and V by 7 bases; bases with no gene match: 3. The CDR3 has 13 amino acids. Germline CDR1 reads SGHNT; CDR2 reads YENEEA. Written as DNA, the CDR3 is TGTGCCAGCACGACAGGGTGGAACACTGAAGCTTTCTTT. Translated: CASTTGWNTEAFF.

Here the CDR3 reads CASSVQQGNNQPQHF. The CDR3 DNA sequence: TGTGCCAGCAGTGTACAGCAGGGTAACAATCAGCCCCAGCATTTT. The chain carries TRBV2 and TRBJ1-5; D perhaps matches TRBD1 (5 bases). Germline V gene lookup returns CDR1 SNHLY and CDR2 FYNNEI. This CDR3 spans 15 amino acids. Trimming took off 4 bases at V and 3 bases at J, with 13 bases between the two ends. Based on the CDR3 plus reference TRBV2 and TRBJ1-5, the full variable domain is EPEVTQTPSHQVTQMGQEVILRCVPISNHLYFYWYRQILGQKVEFLVSFYNNEISEKSEIFDDQFSVERPDGSNFTLKIRSTKLEDSAMYFCASSVQQGNNQPQHFGDGTRLSIL.

J is TRBJ2-7 and V is TRBV29-1; D is unclear. Trimming pared 4 bases from V and 4 bases from J, leaving 11 bases between. CDR1 is SQVTM, CDR2 ANQGSEA, per germline. This CDR3 contains 12 residues. The CDR3 loop reads CSVASKKYEQYF. CDR3 bases: TGCAGCGTTGCGAGTAAAAAGTACGAGCAGTACTTC.

The chain couples TRBV7-9 to TRBJ2-5; 9 bases are shared with TRBD2. This CDR3 comprises 17 residues. Germline V gives CDR1 SEHNR, CDR2 FQNEAQ (reference sequence). Germline trimming cut 5 bases from V and 5 bases from J; bases unmatched to any gene: 15. CDR3 region: CASSPLSGASGMETQYF. CDR3 sequence (DNA): TGTGCCAGCAGCCCTCTGTCCGGGGCTAGCGGGATGGAGACCCAGTACTTC. Looking up the rest from reference TRBV7-9 and TRBJ2-5 gives the full variable domain: DTGVSQNPRHKITKRGQNVTFRCDPISEHNRLYWYRQTLGQGPEFLTYFQNEAQLEKSRLLSDRFSAERPKGSFSTLEIQRTEQGDSAMYLCASSPLSGASGMETQYFGPGTRLLVL.

CDR3 coding DNA: TGTGCCAGCAGTTTATTGGGGCAGAGAGGCAATCAGCCCCAGCATTTT. Encoded protein: CASSLLGQRGNQPQHF. This chain connects TRBV28 to TRBJ1-5; a weak D match, TRBD1 (5 bases). Deletions cut 1 base from V and 2 bases from J, with 12 bases between. From germline, CDR1 is MDHEN and CDR2 SYDVKM. The CDR3 totals 16 residues.

Points on this clone: Different DNA sequences within this sample yield the same CDR3. V usage is TRBV7-9 and J usage is TRBJ2-5; D perhaps matches TRBD1 (5 bases). In germline, CDR1 is SEHNR, CDR2 FQNEAQ (reference sequence). The CDR3 spans 13 residues. The V gene lost 1 base and the J gene lost 2 bases, with 5 bases spanning the gap. This CDR3 reads CASSLGQQETQYF. The CDR3 nucleotides are TGTGCCAGCAGCTTAGGACAGCAAGAGACCCAGTACTTC.

This clone was recorded a few times. The chain is built from TRBV30 and TRBJ2-3; 8 bases agree with TRBD2. J was trimmed by 8 bases and V by 2 bases; bases with no gene match: 12. Germline CDR1 and CDR2: GTSNPN and SVGIG (reference sequence). The CDR3 totals 15 residues. The CDR3 sequence is CAWSPGGAGKVTQYF. CDR3 sequence (DNA): TGTGCCTGGAGTCCCGGGGGGGCGGGAAAAGTTACGCAGTATTTT.

This sequence joins TRBV19 and TRBJ2-7, with D perhaps TRBD2 (5 bases). The germline V gene has CDR1 LNHDA and CDR2 SQIVND (reference sequence). V lost 1 base, J lost 2 bases, and 12 bases lay in between. The CDR3 is 15 residues long. The CDR3 sequence: CASSIVGRATYEQYF. CDR3 DNA: TGTGCCAGTAGTATAGTCGGGCGGGCAACCTACGAGCAGTACTTC.

The V and J genes are TRBV29-1 and TRBJ1-1; D is unclear. This CDR3 is 12 amino acids long. V was cut by 6 bases and J by 1 base, with 9 bases left in between. Germline CDR1 reads SQVTM; CDR2 reads ANQGSEA. DNA of the CDR3: TGCAGCGTCCAGTCCCGGAACACTGAAGCTTTCTTT. This encodes CSVQSRNTEAFF.

The V gene is TRBV28, the J gene TRBJ2-1, with D perhaps TRBD1 (6 bases). V was cut by 6 bases and J by 6 bases, with 18 bases left in between. Germline V gene data show CDR1 as MDHEN and CDR2 as SYDVKM. The CDR3 covers 15 residues. The CDR3, as DNA: TGTGCCAGCAGAACAGGGCTTGGTGAGCGCAATGAGCAGTTCTTC. This gives the protein CASRTGLGERNEQFF. The full variable domain, with the rest looked up from reference TRBV28 and TRBJ2-1, is DVKVTQSSRYLVKRTGEKVFLECVQDMDHENMFWYRQDPGLGLRLIYFSYDVKMKEKGDIPEGYSVSREKKERFSLILESASTNQTSMYLCASRTGLGERNEQFFGPGTRLTVL.

The chain carries TRBV13 and TRBJ1-4; D possibly corresponds to TRBD1 (6 bases). Germline V CDR1 and CDR2: PRHDT, FYEKMQ (reference sequence). Between the trimmed V and J ends, which lost 3 bases and 8 bases, there was a span of 22 bases. CDR3 length equals 17 residues. The CDR3 spells CASSLRAVGQGFEKLFF. The CDR3 region has the DNA TGTGCCAGCAGCTTGAGGGCAGTGGGACAAGGCTTCGAAAAACTGTTTTTT.

This chain joins TRBV27 and TRBJ2-7; 7 positions match TRBD2. The CDR3 consists of 15 residues. Trimming removed 4 bases from V and 4 bases from J; junction bases left unmatched: 10. In germline, CDR1 is MNHEY, CDR2 SMNVEV (reference sequence). This CDR3 reads CASSYAGTNMYEQYF. CDR3 bases: TGTGCCAGCAGTTACGCCGGGACTAATATGTACGAGCAGTACTTC.

V gene TRBV6-1 combines with J gene TRBJ2-1; 10 nucleotides agree with TRBD2. CDR1 and CDR2 from the germline V gene are MNHNS and SASEGT. V gave up 2 bases and J gave up 6 bases; unmatched junction bases: 10. This CDR3 spans 17 amino acids. In nucleotides, the CDR3 is TGTGCCAGCAGTGAATGGGATAGCGGGAGGCCAGGCAATGAGCAGTTCTTC. Protein: CASSEWDSGRPGNEQFF.

The chain employs TRBV13 and TRBJ2-7, with 7 positions matching TRBD1. In germline, CDR1 is PRHDT, CDR2 FYEKMQ (reference sequence). Germline trimming cut 4 bases from V and 9 bases from J; bases unmatched to any gene: 15. This CDR3 spans 15 amino acids. This CDR3 is CASSSFDRAWTRQYF. CDR3 sequence (DNA): TGTGCCAGCAGCTCCTTCGACAGGGCATGGACTCGGCAGTACTTC.

This sequence joins TRBV6-4 and TRBJ2-3, with 9 bases aligning to TRBD1. Trimming removed 2 bases from V and 3 bases from J; junction bases left unmatched: 6. The V gene's germline CDR1 is MRHNA and CDR2 SNTAGT. This CDR3 has 16 residues. CDR3 in DNA: TGTGCCAGCAGTGACCAAACAGGGGGCGCAACAGATACGCAGTATTTT. Translation gives CASSDQTGGATDTQYF.